A single T cell receptor (beta chain) is shown here with its context. What it recognizes is unknown. Time point indicated: week 35, safety follow-up. Vaccination comprised doses that each held 300 ug of mutant IDH1 20-mer peptide, plus topical imiquimod. The source of the sample is a study of a mutant IDH1 vaccine in newly diagnosed glioma. Background on the study: Visit V12 was conducted at week 35 as the safety follow-up. Visit V13 came later, at week 47.

The CDR3 is 14 residues long. V lost 5 bases and J lost 1, with 11 bases in between. Germline-derived CDR1 and CDR2 are MNHNS and SASEGT. TCRdb keeps only in-frame clones here, not all; method: immunoSEQ multiplex PCR. The table has over 65,000 clones, more than 70% seen once. V gene TRBV6-1 combines with J gene TRBJ2-5, with D perhaps being TRBD1 or TRBD2 (7 bases each). Sequencing used PBMCs, obtained from a glioma patient whose treatment included an IDH1 peptide vaccine. The source of this sequence is a man aged 18-30 years with glioma. CDR3 bases: TGTGCCAGCAGTCCAGGGGGGGTCCAAGAGACCCAGTACTTC. It yields the protein CASSPGGVQETQYF.